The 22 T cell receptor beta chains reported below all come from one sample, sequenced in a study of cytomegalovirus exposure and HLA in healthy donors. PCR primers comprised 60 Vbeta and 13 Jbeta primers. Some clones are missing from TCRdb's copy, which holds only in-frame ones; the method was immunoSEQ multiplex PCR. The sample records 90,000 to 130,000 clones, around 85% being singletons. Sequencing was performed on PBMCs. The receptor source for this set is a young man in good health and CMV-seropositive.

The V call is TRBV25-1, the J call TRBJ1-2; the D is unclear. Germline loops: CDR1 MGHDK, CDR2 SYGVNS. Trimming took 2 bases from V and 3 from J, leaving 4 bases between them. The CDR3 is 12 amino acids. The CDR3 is CASSELDYGYTF. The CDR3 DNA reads TGTGCCAGCAGTGAACTTGACTATGGCTACACCTTC.

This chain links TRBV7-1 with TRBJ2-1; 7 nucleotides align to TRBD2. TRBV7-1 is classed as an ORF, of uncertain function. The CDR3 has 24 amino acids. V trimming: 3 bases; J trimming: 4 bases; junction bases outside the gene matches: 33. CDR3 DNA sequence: TGTGCCAGCAGCTCCCCCAGGGATCCGACTAGCAACTCTCTAATCCCTAGGGGTTACAATGAGCAGTTCTTC. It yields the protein CASSSPRDPTSNSLIPRGYNEQFF.

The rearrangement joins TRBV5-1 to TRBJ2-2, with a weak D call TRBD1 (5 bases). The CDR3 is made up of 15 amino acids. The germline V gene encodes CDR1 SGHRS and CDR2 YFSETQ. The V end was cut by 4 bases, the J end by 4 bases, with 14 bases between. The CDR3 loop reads CASSVQAASTGELFF. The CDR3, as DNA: TGCGCCAGCAGCGTACAGGCGGCCAGCACCGGGGAGCTGTTTTTT. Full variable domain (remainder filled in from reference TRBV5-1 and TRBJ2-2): KAGVTQTPRYLIKTRGQQVTLSCSPISGHRSVSWYQQTPGQGLQFLFEYFSETQRNKGNFPGRFSGRQFSNSRSEMNVSTLELGDSALYLCASSVQAASTGELFFGEGSRLTVL.

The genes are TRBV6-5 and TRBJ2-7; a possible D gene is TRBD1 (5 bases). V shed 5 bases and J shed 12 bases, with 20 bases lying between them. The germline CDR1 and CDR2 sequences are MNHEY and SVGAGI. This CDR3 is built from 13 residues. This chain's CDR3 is CASSRTKTAPAYF. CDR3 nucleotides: TGTGCCAGCAGTCGAACAAAGACAGCCCCGGCGTACTTC.

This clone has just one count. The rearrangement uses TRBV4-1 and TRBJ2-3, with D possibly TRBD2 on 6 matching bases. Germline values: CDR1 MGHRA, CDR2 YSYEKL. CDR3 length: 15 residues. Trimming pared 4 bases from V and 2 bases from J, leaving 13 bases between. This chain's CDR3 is CASSLLRGPTDTQYF. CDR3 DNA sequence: TGCGCCAGCAGCCTTCTGCGGGGCCCCACAGATACGCAGTATTTT.

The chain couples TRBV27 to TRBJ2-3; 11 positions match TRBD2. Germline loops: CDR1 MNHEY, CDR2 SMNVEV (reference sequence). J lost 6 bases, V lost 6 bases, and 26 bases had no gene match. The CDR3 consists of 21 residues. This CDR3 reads CASSPKYPGLAGGSVRDTQYF. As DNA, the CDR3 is TGTGCCAGCAGCCCCAAATACCCGGGGCTAGCGGGGGGAAGTGTCCGGGATACGCAGTATTTT.

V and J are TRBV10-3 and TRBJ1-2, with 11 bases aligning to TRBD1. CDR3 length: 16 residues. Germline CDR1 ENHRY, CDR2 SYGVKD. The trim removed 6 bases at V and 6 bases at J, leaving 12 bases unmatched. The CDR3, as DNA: TGTGCCATCAGAACCGCCGGGACAGGGGGTCGGGATGGCTACACCTTC. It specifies CAIRTAGTGGRDGYTF.

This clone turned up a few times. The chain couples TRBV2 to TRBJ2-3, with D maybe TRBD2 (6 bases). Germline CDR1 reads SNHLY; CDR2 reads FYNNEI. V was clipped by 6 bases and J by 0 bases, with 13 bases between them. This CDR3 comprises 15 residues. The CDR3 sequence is CASSPLARSTDTQYF. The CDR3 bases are TGTGCCAGCAGCCCTCTAGCGCGAAGCACAGATACGCAGTATTTT.

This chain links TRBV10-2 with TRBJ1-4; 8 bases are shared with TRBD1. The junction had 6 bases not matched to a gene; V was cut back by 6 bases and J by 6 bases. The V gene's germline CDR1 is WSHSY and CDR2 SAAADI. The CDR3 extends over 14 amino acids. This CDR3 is CASRRTGGDEKLFF. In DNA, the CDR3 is TGCGCCAGCAGACGAACAGGGGGGGATGAAAAACTGTTTTTT.

CDR3 sequence reads: CASSYRQIDEQYF. The CDR3 DNA is TGTGCCAGCAGCTACAGACAGATCGACGAGCAGTACTTC. V usage is TRBV7-2 and J usage is TRBJ2-7, with D possibly TRBD1 on 5 matching bases. The CDR3 has 13 residues. V was cut by 4 bases and J by 5 bases, with 12 bases left in between. Germline CDR1 is SGHTA and CDR2 is FQGNSA.

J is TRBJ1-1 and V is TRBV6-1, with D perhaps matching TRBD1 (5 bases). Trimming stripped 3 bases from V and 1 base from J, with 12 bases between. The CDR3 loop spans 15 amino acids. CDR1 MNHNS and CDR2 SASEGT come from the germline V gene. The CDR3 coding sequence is TGTGCCAGCAGTGAGCTGTCCCAGGGGAACACTGAAGCTTTCTTT. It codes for CASSELSQGNTEAFF.

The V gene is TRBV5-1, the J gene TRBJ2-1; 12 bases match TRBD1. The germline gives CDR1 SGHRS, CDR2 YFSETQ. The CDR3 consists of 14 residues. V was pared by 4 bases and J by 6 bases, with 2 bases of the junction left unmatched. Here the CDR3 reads CASSRDRGLNEQFF. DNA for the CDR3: TGCGCCAGCAGCAGGGACAGGGGGCTCAATGAGCAGTTCTTC. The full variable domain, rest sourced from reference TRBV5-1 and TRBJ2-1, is KAGVTQTPRYLIKTRGQQVTLSCSPISGHRSVSWYQQTPGQGLQFLFEYFSETQRNKGNFPGRFSGRQFSNSRSEMNVSTLELGDSALYLCASSRDRGLNEQFFGPGTRLTVL.

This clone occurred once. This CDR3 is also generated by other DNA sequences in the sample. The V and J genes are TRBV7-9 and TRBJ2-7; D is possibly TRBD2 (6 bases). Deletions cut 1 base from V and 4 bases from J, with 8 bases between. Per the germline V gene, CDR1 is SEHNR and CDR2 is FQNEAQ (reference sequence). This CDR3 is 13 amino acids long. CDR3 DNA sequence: TGTGCCAGCAGCTTAGGTCGGGGGTACGAGCAGTACTTC. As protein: CASSLGRGYEQYF. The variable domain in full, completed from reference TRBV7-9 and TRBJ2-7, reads DTGVSQNPRHKITKRGQNVTFRCDPISEHNRLYWYRQTLGQGPEFLTYFQNEAQLEKSRLLSDRFSAERPKGSFSTLEIQRTEQGDSAMYLCASSLGRGYEQYFGPGTRLTVT.

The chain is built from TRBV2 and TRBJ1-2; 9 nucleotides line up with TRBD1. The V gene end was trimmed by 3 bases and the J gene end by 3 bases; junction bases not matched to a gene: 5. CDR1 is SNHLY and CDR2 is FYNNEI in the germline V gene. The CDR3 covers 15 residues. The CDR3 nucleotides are TGTGCCAGCAGTGAGAACGGACAGGGGTACTATGGCTACACCTTC. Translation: CASSENGQGYYGYTF.

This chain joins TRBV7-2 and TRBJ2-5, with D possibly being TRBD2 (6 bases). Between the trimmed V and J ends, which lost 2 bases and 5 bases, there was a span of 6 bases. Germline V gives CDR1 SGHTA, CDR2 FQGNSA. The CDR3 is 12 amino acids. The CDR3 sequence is CASSLLAETQYF. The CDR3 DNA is TGTGCCAGCAGCTTACTAGCGGAGACCCAGTACTTC.

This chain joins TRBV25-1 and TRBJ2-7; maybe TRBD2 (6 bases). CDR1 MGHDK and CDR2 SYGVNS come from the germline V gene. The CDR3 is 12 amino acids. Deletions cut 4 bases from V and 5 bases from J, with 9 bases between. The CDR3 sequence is CASSGPGDEQYF. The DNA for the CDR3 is TGTGCCAGCAGTGGTCCGGGAGACGAGCAGTACTTC.

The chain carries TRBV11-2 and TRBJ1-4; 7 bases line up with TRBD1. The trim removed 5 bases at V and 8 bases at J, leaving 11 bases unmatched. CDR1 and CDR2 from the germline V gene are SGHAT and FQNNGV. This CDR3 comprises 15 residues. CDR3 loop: CASSDRVGLWEKLFF. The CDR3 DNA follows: TGTGCCAGCAGCGACAGGGTCGGATTGTGGGAAAAACTGTTTTTT.

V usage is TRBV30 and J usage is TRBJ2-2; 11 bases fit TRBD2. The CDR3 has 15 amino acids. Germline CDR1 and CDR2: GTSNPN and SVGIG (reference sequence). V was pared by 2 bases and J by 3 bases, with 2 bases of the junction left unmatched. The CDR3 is CAWSLAGGDTGELFF. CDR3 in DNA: TGTGCCTGGAGTTTAGCGGGGGGGGACACCGGGGAGCTGTTTTTT.

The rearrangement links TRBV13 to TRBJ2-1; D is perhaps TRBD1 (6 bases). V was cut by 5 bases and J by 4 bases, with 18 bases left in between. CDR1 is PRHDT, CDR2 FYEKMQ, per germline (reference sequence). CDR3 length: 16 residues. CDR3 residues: CASSGLEDSPYNEQFF. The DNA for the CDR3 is TGTGCCAGCAGCGGACTTGAGGACAGCCCTTACAATGAGCAGTTCTTC.

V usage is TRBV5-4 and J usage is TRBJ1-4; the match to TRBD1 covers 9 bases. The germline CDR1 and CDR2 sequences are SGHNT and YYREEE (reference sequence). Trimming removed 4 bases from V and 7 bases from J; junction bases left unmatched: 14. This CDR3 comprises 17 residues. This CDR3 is CASSQRTGDLGTEKLFF. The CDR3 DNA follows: TGTGCCAGCAGCCAAAGGACAGGGGATTTAGGAACTGAAAAACTGTTTTTT.

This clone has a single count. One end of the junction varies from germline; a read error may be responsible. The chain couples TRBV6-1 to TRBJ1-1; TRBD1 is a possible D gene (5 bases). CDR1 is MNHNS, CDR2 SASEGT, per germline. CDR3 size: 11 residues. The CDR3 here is CESTGNTEAFF. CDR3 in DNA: TGCGAATCTACAGGGAACACTGAAGCTTTCTTT.

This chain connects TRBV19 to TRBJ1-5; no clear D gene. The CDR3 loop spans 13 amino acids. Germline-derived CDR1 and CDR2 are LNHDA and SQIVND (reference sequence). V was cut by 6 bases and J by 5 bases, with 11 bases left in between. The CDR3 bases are TGTGCCAGTAGCTCGTTGGCGGATCAGCCCCAGCATTTT. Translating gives CASSSLADQPQHF.